This T cell receptor (beta chain) was sequenced during a study of shared clonotypes between healthy human individuals. Study overall: Per donor, three plates held CD4 naive cells, three held CD4 memory, two held CD8 naive and one held CD8 memory.

For every subset, genomic DNA was evenly distributed across several immunoSEQ plates. Only in-frame clones appear in the TCRdb table, and some are missing; sequencing was by immunoSEQ multiplex PCR. The sample has about 2,100,000 clones; 93% are singletons. Study-level findings and limits: Naive subsets usually exceeded memory subsets in estimated richness. Relative to clonotypes present in all four donors, those not shared had lower generation probabilities.

Selected positively for CCR7 and CD45RO-negative, naive CD8 cells excluded terminally differentiated effector memory CD45RA+ cells. Details on this clone: The antigen remains undetermined. Its ends do not fully match the called genes, so a read error is possible.

Sequencing was done on a sample of naive CD8+ T cells from PBMCs. The receptor was isolated from a man aged 18 to 29 in good health. Some clones in this sample may be carry-over from other donors' samples.

The CDR3 nucleotides are TGTGCCAGCAGCCAAGCACCCTACGACCTCATCTTC. This encodes CASSQAPYDLIF. The chain has TRBV14 and TRBJ1-2; D gene uncertain. The germline CDR1 and CDR2 sequences are SGHDN and FVKESK. The CDR3 is 12 amino acids.